This T cell receptor beta chain was captured in a study of early stage breast cancer tumors. Only in-frame clones appear in the TCRdb table, and some are missing; sequencing was by immunoSEQ multiplex PCR. Here the sample spans 51,000 or so clones, roughly 83% being singletons. Study outcomes and limitations: Tumor and normal breast were distinguished via blood comparison in about 90% of the 16 patients.

V lost 5 bases and J lost 6, with 14 bases in between. The V gene's germline CDR1 is SGHTA and CDR2 FQGNSA. This CDR3 comprises 15 residues. A word on this clone: Its target is not known.

This receptor was identified in a person aged 45 to 59 with breast cancer. Sequenced sample: blood. The rearrangement links TRBV7-2 to TRBJ1-6; weak D call: TRBD1 (5 bases). CDR3 nucleotides: TGTGCCAGCAGCGCGGGCGTGGGGGGTAATTCACCCCTCCACTTT. Protein: CASSAGVGGNSPLHF.